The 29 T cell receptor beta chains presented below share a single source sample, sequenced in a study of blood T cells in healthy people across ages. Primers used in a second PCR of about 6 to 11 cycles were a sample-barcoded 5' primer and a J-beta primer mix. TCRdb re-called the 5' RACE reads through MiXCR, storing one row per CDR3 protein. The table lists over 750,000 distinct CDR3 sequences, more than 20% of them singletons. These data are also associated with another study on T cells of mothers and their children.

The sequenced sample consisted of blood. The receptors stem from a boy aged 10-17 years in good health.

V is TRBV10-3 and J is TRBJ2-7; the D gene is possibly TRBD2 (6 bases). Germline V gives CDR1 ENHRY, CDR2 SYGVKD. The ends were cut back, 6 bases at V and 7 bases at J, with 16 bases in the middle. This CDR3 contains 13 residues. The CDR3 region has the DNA TGTGCCATCAGGAACGGACTATCGAGAGAGCAGTACTTC. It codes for CAIRNGLSREQYF.

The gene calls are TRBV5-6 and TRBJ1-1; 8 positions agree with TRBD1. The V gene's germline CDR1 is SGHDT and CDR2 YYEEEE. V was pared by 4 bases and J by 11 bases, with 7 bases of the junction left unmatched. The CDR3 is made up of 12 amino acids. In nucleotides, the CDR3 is TGTGCCAGCAGCCCAGGACAGGGATTGGCTTTCTTT. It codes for CASSPGQGLAFF.

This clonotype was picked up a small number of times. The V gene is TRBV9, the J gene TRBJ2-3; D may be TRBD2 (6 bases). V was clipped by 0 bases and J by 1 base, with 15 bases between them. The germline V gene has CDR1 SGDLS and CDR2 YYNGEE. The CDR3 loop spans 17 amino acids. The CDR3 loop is CASSVAEGGTGTDTQYF. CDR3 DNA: TGTGCCAGCAGCGTAGCTGAAGGCGGGACGGGCACAGATACGCAGTATTTT. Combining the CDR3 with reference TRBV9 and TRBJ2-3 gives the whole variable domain DSGVTQTPKHLITATGQRVTLRCSPRSGDLSVYWYQQSLDQGLQFLIQYYNGEERAKGNILERFSAQQFPDLHSELNLSSLELGDSALYFCASSVAEGGTGTDTQYFGPGTRLTVL.

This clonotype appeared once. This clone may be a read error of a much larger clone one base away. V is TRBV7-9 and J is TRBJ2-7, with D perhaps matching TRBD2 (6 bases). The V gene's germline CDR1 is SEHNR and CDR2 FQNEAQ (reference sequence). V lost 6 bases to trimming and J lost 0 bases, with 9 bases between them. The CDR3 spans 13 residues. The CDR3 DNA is TGTGCCAGCAGAGACGGGAGCTCCTACGAGCAGTACTTC. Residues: CASRDGSSYEQYF.

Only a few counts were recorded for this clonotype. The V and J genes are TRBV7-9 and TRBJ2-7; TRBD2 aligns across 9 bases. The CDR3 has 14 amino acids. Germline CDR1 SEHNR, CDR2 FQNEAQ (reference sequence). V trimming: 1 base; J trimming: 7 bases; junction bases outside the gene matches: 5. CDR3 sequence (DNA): TGTGCCAGCAGCTTAGGCGGGAGGGCCGGAGAGCAGTACTTC. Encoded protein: CASSLGGRAGEQYF.

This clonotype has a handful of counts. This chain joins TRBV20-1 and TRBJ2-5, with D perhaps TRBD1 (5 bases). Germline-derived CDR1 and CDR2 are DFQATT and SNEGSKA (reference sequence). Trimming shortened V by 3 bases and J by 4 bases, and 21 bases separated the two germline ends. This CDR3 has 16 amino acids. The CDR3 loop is CSARGLTSKVVETQYF. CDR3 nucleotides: TGCAGTGCTAGGGGGCTAACTTCCAAGGTTGTAGAGACCCAGTACTTC.

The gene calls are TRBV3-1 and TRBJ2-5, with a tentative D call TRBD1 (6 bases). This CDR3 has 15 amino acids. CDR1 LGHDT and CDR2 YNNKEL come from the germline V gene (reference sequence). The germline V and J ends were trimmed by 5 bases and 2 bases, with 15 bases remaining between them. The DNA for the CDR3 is TGTGCCAGCAGCGAGACGACAGGCGAACAAGAGACCCAGTACTTC. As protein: CASSETTGEQETQYF.

CDR3 loop: CASSQGPGMQETQYF. CDR3 in DNA: TGCGCCAGCAGCCAAGGGCCCGGGATGCAAGAGACCCAGTACTTC. The chain employs TRBV4-1 and TRBJ2-5; D perhaps matches TRBD2 (5 bases). Trimming left V 1 base short and J 2 bases short, with 11 bases between. CDR1 is MGHRA and CDR2 is YSYEKL in the germline V gene. The CDR3 runs to 15 residues.

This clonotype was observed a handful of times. In nucleotides, the CDR3 is TGTGCCAGCAGTGGCCGGGACAGGGGTGGGCTATGGCAGCCCCAGCATTTT. Translating gives CASSGRDRGGLWQPQHF. The chain couples TRBV25-1 to TRBJ1-5; 10 bases are shared with TRBD1. The CDR3 contains 17 residues. The germline gives CDR1 MGHDK, CDR2 SYGVNS. Germline trimming cut 4 bases from V and 7 bases from J; bases unmatched to any gene: 13.

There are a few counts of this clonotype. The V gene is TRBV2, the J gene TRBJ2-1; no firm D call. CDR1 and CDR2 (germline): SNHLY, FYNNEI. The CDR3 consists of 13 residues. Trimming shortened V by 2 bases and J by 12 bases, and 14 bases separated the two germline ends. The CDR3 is CASSEPLTGRQFF. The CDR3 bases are TGTGCCAGCAGTGAACCCCTGACTGGCAGGCAGTTCTTC.

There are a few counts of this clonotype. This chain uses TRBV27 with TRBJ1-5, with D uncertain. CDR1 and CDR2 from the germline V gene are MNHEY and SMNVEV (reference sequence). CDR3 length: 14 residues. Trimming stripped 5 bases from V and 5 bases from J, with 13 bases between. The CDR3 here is CASSPMGSDQPQHF. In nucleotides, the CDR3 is TGTGCCAGCAGTCCAATGGGGAGTGATCAGCCCCAGCATTTT.

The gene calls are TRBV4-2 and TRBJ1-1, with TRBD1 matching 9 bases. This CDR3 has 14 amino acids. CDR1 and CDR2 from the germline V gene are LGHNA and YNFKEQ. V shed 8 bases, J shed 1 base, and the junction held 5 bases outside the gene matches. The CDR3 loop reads CASGLGQGNTEAFF. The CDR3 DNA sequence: TGTGCCAGCGGCCTGGGACAGGGGAACACTGAAGCTTTCTTT.

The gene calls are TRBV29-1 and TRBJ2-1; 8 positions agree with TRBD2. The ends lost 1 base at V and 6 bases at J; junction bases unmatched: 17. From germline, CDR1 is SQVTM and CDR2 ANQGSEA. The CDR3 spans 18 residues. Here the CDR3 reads CSVEGGELAVPRFNEQFF. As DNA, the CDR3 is TGCAGCGTTGAAGGAGGGGAACTAGCGGTCCCCCGGTTCAATGAGCAGTTCTTC.

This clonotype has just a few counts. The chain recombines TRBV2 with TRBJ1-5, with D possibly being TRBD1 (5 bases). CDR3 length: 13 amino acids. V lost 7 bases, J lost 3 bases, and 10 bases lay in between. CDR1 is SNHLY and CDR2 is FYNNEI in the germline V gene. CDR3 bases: TGTGCCAGCAAGGGCAGGGACAATCAGCCCCAGCATTTT. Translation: CASKGRDNQPQHF.

CDR3 region: CASSLGIPGETQYF. The DNA of the CDR3 is TGTGCCAGCAGCTTGGGTATCCCGGGGGAGACCCAGTACTTC. The V gene is TRBV5-6, the J gene TRBJ2-5; D is possibly TRBD2 (5 bases). The CDR3 loop spans 14 amino acids. CDR1 and CDR2 (germline): SGHDT, YYEEEE. Trimming left V 0 bases short and J 5 bases short, with 11 bases between. Filled out from reference TRBV5-6 and TRBJ2-5, the complete variable domain reads DAGVTQSPTHLIKTRGQQVTLRCSPKSGHDTVSWYQQALGQGPQFIFQYYEEEERQRGNFPDRFSGHQFPNYSSELNVNALLLGDSALYLCASSLGIPGETQYFGPGTRLLVL.

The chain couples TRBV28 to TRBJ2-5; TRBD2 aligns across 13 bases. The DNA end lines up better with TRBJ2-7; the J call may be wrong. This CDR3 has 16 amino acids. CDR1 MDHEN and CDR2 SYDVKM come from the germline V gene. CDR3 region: CASTPLAGGTHNEQYF. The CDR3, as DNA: TGTGCCAGCACGCCACTAGCGGGAGGGACCCACAACGAGCAGTACTTC.

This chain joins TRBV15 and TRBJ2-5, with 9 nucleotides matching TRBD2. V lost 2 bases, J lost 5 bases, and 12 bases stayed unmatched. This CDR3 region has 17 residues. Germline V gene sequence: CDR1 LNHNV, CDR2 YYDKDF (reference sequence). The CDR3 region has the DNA TGTGCCACCAGCAGACCTATAGCGGGAGCTCCCGGTGAGACCCAGTACTTC. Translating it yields CATSRPIAGAPGETQYF.

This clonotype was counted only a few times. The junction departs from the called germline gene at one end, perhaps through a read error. The DNA for the CDR3 is TGCGCCAGCAGCTTTGGAGTAAATGGGCAGTTCTTC. Encoded protein: CASSFGVNGQFF. The rearrangement uses TRBV5-1 and TRBJ2-1, with D unresolved. CDR1 is SGHRS, CDR2 YFSETQ, per germline. CDR3 size: 12 residues. Combining the CDR3 with reference TRBV5-1 and TRBJ2-1 gives the whole variable domain KAGVTQTPRYLIKTRGQQVTLSCSPISGHRSVSWYQQTPGQGLQFLFEYFSETQRNKGNFPGRFSGRQFSNSRSEMNVSTLELGDSALYLCASSFGVNGQFFGPGTRLTVL.

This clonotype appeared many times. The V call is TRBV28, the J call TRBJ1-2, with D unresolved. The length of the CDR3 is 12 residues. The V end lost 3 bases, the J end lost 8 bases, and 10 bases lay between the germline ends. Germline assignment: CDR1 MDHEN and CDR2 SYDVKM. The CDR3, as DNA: TGTGCCAGCAGTTTCGGGTCATTGGGCTACACCTTC. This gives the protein CASSFGSLGYTF.

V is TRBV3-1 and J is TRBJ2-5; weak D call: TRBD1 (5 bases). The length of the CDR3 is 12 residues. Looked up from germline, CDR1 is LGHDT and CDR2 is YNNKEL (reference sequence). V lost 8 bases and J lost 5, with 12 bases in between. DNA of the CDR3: TGTGCCAGCCAGGGTAGTAGGGAGACCCAGTACTTC. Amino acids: CASQGSRETQYF.

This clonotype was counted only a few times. Here the CDR3 reads CASRIGTGAGKLFF. The CDR3 DNA reads as TGTGCCAGCAGGATCGGGACAGGGGCGGGAAAACTGTTTTTT. The V call is TRBV12-3 or TRBV12-4, the J call TRBJ1-4; TRBD1 aligns across 10 bases. The J segment lost 10 bases and the V segment lost 6 bases, leaving 8 bases of the junction unmatched. This CDR3 is built from 14 residues.

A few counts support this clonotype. DNA for the CDR3: TGCGCCAGCAGCGACAACAGGGCTGAGACCCAGTACTTC. Translated: CASSDNRAETQYF. The rearrangement uses TRBV5-1 and TRBJ2-5; TRBD1 is a possible D gene (6 bases). Germline V gene sequence: CDR1 SGHRS, CDR2 YFSETQ. CDR3 length: 13 amino acids. V was shortened by 4 bases and J by 5 bases, with 12 bases between the two germline ends.

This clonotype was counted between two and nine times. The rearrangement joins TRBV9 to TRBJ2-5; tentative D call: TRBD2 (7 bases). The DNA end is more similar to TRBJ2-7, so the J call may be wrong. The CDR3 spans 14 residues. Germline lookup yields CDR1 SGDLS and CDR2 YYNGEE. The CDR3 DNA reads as TGTGCCAGCAGCGCTTCCGGGGGGCAGTACGAGCAGTACTTC. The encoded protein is CASSASGGQYEQYF.

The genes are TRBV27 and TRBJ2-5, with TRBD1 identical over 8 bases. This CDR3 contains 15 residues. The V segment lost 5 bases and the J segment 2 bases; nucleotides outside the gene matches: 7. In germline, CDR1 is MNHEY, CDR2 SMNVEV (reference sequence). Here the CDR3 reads CASSNTDREQETQYF. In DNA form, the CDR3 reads TGTGCCAGCAGTAACACGGACAGGGAACAAGAGACCCAGTACTTC.

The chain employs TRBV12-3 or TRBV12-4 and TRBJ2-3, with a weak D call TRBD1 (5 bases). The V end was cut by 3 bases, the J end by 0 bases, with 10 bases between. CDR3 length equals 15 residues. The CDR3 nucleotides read TGTGCCAGCAGTTTTTCAGGGATAAGCACAGATACGCAGTATTTT. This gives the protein CASSFSGISTDTQYF.

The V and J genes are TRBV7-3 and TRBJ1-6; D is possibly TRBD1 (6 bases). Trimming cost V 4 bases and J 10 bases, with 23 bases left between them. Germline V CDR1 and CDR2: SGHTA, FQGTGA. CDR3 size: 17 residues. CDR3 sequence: CASSSQREQGPRSPLHF. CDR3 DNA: TGTGCCAGCAGCTCCCAAAGGGAACAGGGTCCACGATCACCCCTCCACTTT.

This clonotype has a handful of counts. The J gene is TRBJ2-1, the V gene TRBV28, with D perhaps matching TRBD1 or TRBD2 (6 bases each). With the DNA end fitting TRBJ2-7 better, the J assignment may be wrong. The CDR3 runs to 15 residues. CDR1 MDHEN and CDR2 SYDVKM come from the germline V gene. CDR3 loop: CASTPLGGLRYEQYF. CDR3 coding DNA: TGTGCCAGCACCCCCTTAGGGGGGCTTCGGTACGAGCAGTACTTC.

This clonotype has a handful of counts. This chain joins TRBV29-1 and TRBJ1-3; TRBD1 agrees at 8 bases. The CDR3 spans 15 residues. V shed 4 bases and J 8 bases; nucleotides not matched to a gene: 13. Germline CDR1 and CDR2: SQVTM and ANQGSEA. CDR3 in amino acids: CSVGGEDRGWDTIYF. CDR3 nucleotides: TGCAGCGTTGGAGGGGAAGACAGGGGATGGGACACCATATATTTT.

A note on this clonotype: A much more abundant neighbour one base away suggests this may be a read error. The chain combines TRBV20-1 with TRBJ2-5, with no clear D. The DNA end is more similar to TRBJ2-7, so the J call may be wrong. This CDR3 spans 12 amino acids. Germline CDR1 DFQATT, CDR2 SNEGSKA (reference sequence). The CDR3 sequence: CSARDEDYEQYF. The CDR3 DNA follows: TGCAGTGCTAGAGATGAGGACTACGAGCAGTACTTC.